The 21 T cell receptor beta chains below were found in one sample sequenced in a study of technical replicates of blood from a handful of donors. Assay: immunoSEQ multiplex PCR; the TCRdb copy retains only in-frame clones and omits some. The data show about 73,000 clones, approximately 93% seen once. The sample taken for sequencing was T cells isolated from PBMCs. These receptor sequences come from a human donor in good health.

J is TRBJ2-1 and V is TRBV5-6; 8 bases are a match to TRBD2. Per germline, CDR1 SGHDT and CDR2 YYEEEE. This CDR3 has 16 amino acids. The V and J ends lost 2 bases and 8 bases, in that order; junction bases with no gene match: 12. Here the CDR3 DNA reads TGTGCCAGCAGCTTTTCATCGGGGGGGGCTTTCGATGAGCAGTTCTTC. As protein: CASSFSSGGAFDEQFF. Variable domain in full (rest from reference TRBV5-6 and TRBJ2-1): DAGVTQSPTHLIKTRGQQVTLRCSPKSGHDTVSWYQQALGQGPQFIFQYYEEEERQRGNFPDRFSGHQFPNYSSELNVNALLLGDSALYLCASSFSSGGAFDEQFFGPGTRLTVL.

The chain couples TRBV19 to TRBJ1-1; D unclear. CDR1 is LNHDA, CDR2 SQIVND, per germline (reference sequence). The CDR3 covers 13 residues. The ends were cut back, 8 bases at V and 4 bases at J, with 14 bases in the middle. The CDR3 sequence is CASVEPGGTEAFF. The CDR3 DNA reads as TGTGCCAGTGTGGAACCTGGAGGCACTGAAGCTTTCTTT.

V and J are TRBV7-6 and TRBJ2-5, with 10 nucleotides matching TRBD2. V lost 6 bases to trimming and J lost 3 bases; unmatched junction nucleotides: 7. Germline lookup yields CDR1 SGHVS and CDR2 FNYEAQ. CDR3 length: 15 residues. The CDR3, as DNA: TGTGCCAGCAGTTCTAGCGGGGGCTCTGAAGAGACCCAGTACTTC. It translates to CASSSSGGSEETQYF. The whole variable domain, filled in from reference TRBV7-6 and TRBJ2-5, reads GAGVSQSPRYKVTKRGQDVALRCDPISGHVSLYWYRQALGQGPEFLTYFNYEAQQDKSGLPNDRFSAERPEGSISTLTIQRTEQRDSAMYRCASSSSGGSEETQYFGPGTRLLVL.

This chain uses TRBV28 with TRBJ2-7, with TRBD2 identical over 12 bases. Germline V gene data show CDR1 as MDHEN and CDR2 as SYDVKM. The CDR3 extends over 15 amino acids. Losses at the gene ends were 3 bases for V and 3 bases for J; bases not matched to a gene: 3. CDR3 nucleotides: TGTGCCAGCAGTTTCGCTAGCGGGAGGGGCTACGAGCAGTACTTC. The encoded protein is CASSFASGRGYEQYF.

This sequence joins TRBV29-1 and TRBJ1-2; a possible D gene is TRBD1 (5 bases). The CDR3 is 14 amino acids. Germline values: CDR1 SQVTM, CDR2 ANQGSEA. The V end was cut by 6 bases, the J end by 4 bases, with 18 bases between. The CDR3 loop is CSVLSSGKGYGYTF. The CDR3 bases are TGCAGCGTCCTCTCCTCAGGGAAGGGCTATGGCTACACCTTC.

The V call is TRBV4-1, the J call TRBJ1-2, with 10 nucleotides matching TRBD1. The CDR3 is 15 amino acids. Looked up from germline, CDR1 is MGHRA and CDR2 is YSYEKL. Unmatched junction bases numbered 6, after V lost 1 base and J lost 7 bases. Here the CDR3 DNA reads TGCGCCAGCAGCCAAGTCGGACAGGGGGGTGGTGGCTACACCTTC. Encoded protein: CASSQVGQGGGGYTF.

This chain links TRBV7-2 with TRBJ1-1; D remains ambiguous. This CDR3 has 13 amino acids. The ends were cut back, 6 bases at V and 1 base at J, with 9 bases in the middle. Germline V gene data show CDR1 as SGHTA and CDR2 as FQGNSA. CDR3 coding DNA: TGTGCCAGCAGAAGAAGAGAGAACACTGAAGCTTTCTTT. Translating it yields CASRRRENTEAFF.

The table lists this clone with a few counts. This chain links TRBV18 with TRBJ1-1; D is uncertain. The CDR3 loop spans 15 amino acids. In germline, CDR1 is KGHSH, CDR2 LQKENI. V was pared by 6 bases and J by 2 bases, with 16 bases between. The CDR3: CASSPDRDFNTEAFF. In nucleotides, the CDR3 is TGTGCCAGCTCCCCCGACCGAGACTTTAACACTGAAGCTTTCTTT.

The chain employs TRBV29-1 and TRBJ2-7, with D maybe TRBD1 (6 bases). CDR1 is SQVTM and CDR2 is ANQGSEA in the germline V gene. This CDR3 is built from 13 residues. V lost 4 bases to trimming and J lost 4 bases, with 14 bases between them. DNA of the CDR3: TGCAGCGTTGGGGGGCCCCGGGATTACGAGCAGTACTTC. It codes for CSVGGPRDYEQYF.

The CDR3 coding sequence is TGTGCCAGCTCATCATCGAGGGGGCCCCTTCAAGAGACCCAGTACTTC. Protein sequence: CASSSSRGPLQETQYF. The chain is built from TRBV18 and TRBJ2-5; 7 positions agree with TRBD1. V shed 5 bases and J 2 bases; nucleotides not matched to a gene: 11. CDR1 and CDR2 from the germline V gene are KGHSH and LQKENI. This CDR3 spans 16 amino acids.

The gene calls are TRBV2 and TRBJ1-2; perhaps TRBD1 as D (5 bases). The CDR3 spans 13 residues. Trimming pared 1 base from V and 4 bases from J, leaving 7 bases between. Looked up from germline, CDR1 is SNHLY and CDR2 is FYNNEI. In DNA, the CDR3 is TGTGCCAGCAGTGAAGACGACAGCTATGGCTACACCTTC. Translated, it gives CASSEDDSYGYTF.

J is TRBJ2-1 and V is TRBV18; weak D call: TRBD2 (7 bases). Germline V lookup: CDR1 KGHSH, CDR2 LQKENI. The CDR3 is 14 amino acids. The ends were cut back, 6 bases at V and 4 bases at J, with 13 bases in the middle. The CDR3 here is CASSRGAEYNEQFF. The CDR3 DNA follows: TGTGCCAGCTCCCGGGGGGCCGAGTACAATGAGCAGTTCTTC. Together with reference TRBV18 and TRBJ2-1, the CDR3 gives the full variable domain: NAGVMQNPRHLVRRRGQEARLRCSPMKGHSHVYWYRQLPEEGLKFMVYLQKENIIDESGMPKERFSAEFPKEGPSILRIQQVVRGDSAAYFCASSRGAEYNEQFFGPGTRLTVL.

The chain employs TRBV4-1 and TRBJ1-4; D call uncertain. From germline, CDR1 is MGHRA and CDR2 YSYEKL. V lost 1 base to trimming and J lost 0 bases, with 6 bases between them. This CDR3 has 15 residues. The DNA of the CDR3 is TGCGCCAGCAGCCAAGGGACTTCAACTAATGAAAAACTGTTTTTT. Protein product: CASSQGTSTNEKLFF.

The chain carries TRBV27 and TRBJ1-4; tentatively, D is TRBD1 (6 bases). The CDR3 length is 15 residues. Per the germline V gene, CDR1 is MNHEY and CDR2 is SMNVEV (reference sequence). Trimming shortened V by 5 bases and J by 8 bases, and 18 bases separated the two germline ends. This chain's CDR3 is CASSEGQGIGEKLFF. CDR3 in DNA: TGTGCCAGCAGTGAGGGGCAGGGGATTGGAGAAAAACTGTTTTTT.

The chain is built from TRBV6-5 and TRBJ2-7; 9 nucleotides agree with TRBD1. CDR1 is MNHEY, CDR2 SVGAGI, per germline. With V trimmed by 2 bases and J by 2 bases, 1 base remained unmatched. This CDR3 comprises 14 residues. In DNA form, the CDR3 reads TGTGCCAGCAGTTACGGGACAGGGACCTACGAGCAGTACTTC. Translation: CASSYGTGTYEQYF.

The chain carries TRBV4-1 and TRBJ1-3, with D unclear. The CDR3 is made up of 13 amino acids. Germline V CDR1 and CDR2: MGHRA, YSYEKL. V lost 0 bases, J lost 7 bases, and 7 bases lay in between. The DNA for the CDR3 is TGCGCCAGCAGCCAAGATTCCCGGAACACCATATATTTT. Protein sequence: CASSQDSRNTIYF.

The CDR3 DNA follows: TGTGCAAGTCGCTTAGGGGTAGGGCAAACGGGGTATCAGCCCCAGCATTTT. It encodes CASRLGVGQTGYQPQHF. J is TRBJ1-5 and V is TRBV12-2. TRBV12-2 is designated a pseudogene. The CDR3 covers 17 residues.

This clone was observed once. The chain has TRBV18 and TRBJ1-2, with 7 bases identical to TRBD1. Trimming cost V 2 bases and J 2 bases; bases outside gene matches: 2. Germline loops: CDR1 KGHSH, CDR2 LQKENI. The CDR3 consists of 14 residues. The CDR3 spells CASSPGTENYGYTF. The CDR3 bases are TGTGCCAGCTCACCAGGGACAGAGAACTATGGCTACACCTTC.

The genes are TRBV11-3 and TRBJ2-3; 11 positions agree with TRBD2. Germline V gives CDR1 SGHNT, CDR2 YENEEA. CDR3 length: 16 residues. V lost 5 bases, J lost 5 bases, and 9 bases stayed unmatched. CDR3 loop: CASSLSPGLAEDTQYF. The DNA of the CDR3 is TGTGCCAGCAGCCTCAGTCCGGGACTAGCGGAAGATACGCAGTATTTT.

The CDR3 here is CASSARDDRAGTIITTEAFF. CDR3 sequence (DNA): TGTGCCAGCAGCGCCAGGGATGATAGGGCAGGAACGATAATTACCACTGAAGCTTTCTTT. The rearrangement links TRBV7-8 to TRBJ1-1; possible D gene TRBD1, 5 bases. This CDR3 is 20 amino acids long. The V and J ends lost 5 bases and 4 bases respectively, with 32 bases between them. CDR1 SGHVS and CDR2 FQNEAQ come from the germline V gene.

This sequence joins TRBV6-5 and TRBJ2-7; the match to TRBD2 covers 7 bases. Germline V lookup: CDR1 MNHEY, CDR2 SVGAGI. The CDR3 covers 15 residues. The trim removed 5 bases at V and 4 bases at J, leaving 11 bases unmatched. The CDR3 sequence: CASSALGGESYEQYF. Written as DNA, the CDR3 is TGTGCCAGCAGTGCCCTGGGAGGGGAATCTTACGAGCAGTACTTC.